Each of the 8 T cell receptor beta chains below was sequenced from the same sample in a study of blood T cell repertoires in COVID-19. Only in-frame clones appear in the TCRdb table, and some are missing; sequencing was by immunoSEQ multiplex PCR. The table has about 330,000 clones, roughly 87% seen once. Material: PBMCs or T cells enriched from blood (not recorded which). The receptors shown here come from a woman under 40 who had recovered from COVID-19.

The chain links TRBV3-1 (or the pseudogene TRBV3-2) to TRBJ2-1; TRBD2 matches 7 bases. Germline V gene sequence: CDR1 LGHDT, CDR2 YNNKEL (reference sequence). The CDR3 has 15 residues. Trimming cost V 4 bases and J 9 bases; bases outside gene matches: 12. The CDR3 sequence is CASSLGSGFTIEQFF. CDR3 DNA sequence: TGTGCCAGCAGCCTAGGTAGCGGGTTTACAATTGAGCAGTTCTTC.

The V gene is TRBV28, the J gene TRBJ2-7; D may be TRBD1 (5 bases). CDR3 size: 15 residues. Between the trimmed V and J ends, which lost 2 bases and 2 bases, there was a span of 13 bases. Per the germline V gene, CDR1 is MDHEN and CDR2 is SYDVKM. For the CDR3, the DNA is TGTGCCAGCAGTTTACCGGCGGACATTCCCTACGAGCAGTACTTC. Translated: CASSLPADIPYEQYF.

This chain uses TRBV12-2 with TRBJ1-1; TRBD1, the D gene given by the table, was not confirmed from the DNA. TRBV12-2 is a pseudogene locus. CDR3 size: 18 residues. The CDR3 nucleotides are TGTGCAAGTCGCCTAGGCCACCGGGACAGGATACCGGGGGCTGAAGCTTTCTTT. Its protein product is CASRLGHRDRIPGAEAFF.

This sequence joins TRBV29-1 and TRBJ2-1; TRBD2 matches at 10 bases. CDR1 is SQVTM and CDR2 is ANQGSEA in the germline V gene. Unmatched junction bases numbered 3, after V lost 7 bases and J lost 0 bases. The CDR3 runs 14 residues. CDR3 sequence (DNA): TGCAGCGCACTAGCGGGGAGCTCCTACAATGAGCAGTTCTTC. It codes for CSALAGSSYNEQFF.

This clone was seen a single time. The chain links TRBV30 to TRBJ1-1; 7 bases fit TRBD1. V was clipped by 4 bases and J by 3 bases; unmatched bases: 5. The CDR3 spans 13 residues. The germline V gene encodes CDR1 GTSNPN and CDR2 SVGIG (reference sequence). CDR3 sequence reads: CAWTRGADTEAFF. The CDR3 nucleotides are TGTGCCTGGACCAGGGGGGCCGACACTGAAGCTTTCTTT.

This chain uses TRBV9 with TRBJ1-2; D is undetermined. Per the germline V gene, CDR1 is SGDLS and CDR2 is YYNGEE. The length of the CDR3 is 12 residues. V was shortened by 1 base and J by 4 bases, with 5 bases between the two germline ends. This chain's CDR3 is CASSVPFYGYTF. The CDR3 DNA reads TGTGCCAGCAGCGTACCCTTCTATGGCTACACCTTC. Full variable domain (outside the CDR3, taken from reference TRBV9 and TRBJ1-2): DSGVTQTPKHLITATGQRVTLRCSPRSGDLSVYWYQQSLDQGLQFLIQYYNGEERAKGNILERFSAQQFPDLHSELNLSSLELGDSALYFCASSVPFYGYTFGSGTRLTVV.

The chain uses TRBV5-1 and TRBJ2-1; 9 positions match TRBD1. This CDR3 contains 15 residues. CDR1 is SGHRS and CDR2 is YFSETQ in the germline V gene. Losses at the gene ends were 3 bases for V and 8 bases for J; bases not matched to a gene: 9. Here the CDR3 DNA reads TGCGCCAGCAGCTCCGGATACGACAGGGGGGATGAGCAGTTCTTC. Amino acid sequence: CASSSGYDRGDEQFF.

V usage is TRBV7-2 and J usage is TRBJ2-1; 9 bases match TRBD1. Trimming removed 5 bases from V and 5 bases from J; junction bases left unmatched: 10. Per germline, CDR1 SGHTA and CDR2 FQGNSA. CDR3 length: 16 amino acids. The CDR3 protein is CASSVYGQGINNEQFF. CDR3 bases: TGTGCCAGCAGCGTCTACGGACAGGGGATCAACAATGAGCAGTTCTTC.